These T cell receptor beta chains were read from a single sample in a study of beta chain features in type 1 diabetes. Generated by immunoSEQ multiplex PCR, the TCRdb table keeps only in-frame clones and is missing some. The profile shows 310,000 or so clones, less than 10% of them singletons. The sample was central memory CD4+ T cells from blood. The receptor set was obtained from a woman younger than 30 in good health. Both conserved end residues are part of each CDR3. The order of the fields is J gene, D gene, clone size, V gene, CDR3 protein, CDR3 DNA. A D gene is named only where the DNA matches it firmly. Clone sizes are given selectively: once, few, many, or a class where the clone is expanded.

J gene: TRBJ2-1; D gene: TRBD2; clone size: few; V gene: TRBV7-8; CDR3 protein: CASSPRVVAGVISSYNEQFF; CDR3 DNA: TGTGCCAGCAGCCCAAGGGTGGTAGCGGGAGTCATAAGCTCCTACAATGAGCAGTTCTTC
J gene: TRBJ1-1; D gene: .; clone size: .; V gene: TRBV11-2; CDR3 protein: CASSSDANTEAFF; CDR3 DNA: TGTGCCAGCAGCTCGGACGCGAACACTGAAGCTTTCTTT
J gene: TRBJ2-1; D gene: TRBD1; clone size: many; V gene: TRBV7-6; CDR3 protein: CASSPWQGARNEQFF; CDR3 DNA: TGTGCCAGCAGCCCCTGGCAGGGGGCGCGCAATGAGCAGTTCTTC
J gene: TRBJ2-7; D gene: .; clone size: few; V gene: TRBV5-1; CDR3 protein: CASREGPYEQYF; CDR3 DNA: TGCGCCAGCAGGGAGGGACCCTACGAGCAGTACTTC
J gene: TRBJ1-3; D gene: .; clone size: .; V gene: TRBV28; CDR3 protein: CASSFGGNTIYF; CDR3 DNA: TGTGCCAGCAGTTTTGGGGGAAACACCATATATTTT
J gene: TRBJ2-3; D gene: TRBD1; clone size: .; V gene: TRBV9; CDR3 protein: CASSVHRGLGDTQYF; CDR3 DNA: TGTGCCAGCAGCGTACACAGGGGGCTAGGGGATACGCAGTATTTT
J gene: TRBJ2-7; D gene: .; clone size: few; V gene: TRBV7-8; CDR3 protein: CASSSAPPRQAWGQYF; CDR3 DNA: TGTGCCAGCAGCTCCGCTCCCCCGCGGCAGGCCTGGGGGCAGTACTTC
J gene: TRBJ2-3; D gene: .; clone size: few; V gene: TRBV27; CDR3 protein: CASSPMTFGGGDTQYF; CDR3 DNA: TGTGCCAGCAGTCCAATGACGTTCGGTGGGGGAGATACGCAGTATTTT
J gene: TRBJ2-1; D gene: TRBD2; clone size: many; V gene: TRBV9; CDR3 protein: CASSFRLAGGNEQFF; CDR3 DNA: TGTGCCAGCAGCTTCCGACTAGCGGGGGGGAATGAGCAGTTCTTC
J gene: TRBJ2-2; D gene: .; clone size: .; V gene: TRBV9; CDR3 protein: CASSASRGSSVRTGELFF; CDR3 DNA: TGTGCCAGCAGCGCCTCCCGGGGGTCTAGCGTCCGCACCGGGGAGCTGTTTTTT
J gene: TRBJ2-7; D gene: .; clone size: few; V gene: TRBV7-2; CDR3 protein: CASSLRLAGSEQYF; CDR3 DNA: TGTGCCAGCAGCTTAAGGCTAGCCGGGTCCGAGCAGTACTTC
J gene: TRBJ2-3; D gene: TRBD2; clone size: .; V gene: TRBV6-5; CDR3 protein: CASSKGLAAYTQYF; CDR3 DNA: TGTGCCAGCAGCAAAGGACTAGCCGCTTATACGCAGTATTTT
J gene: TRBJ2-3; D gene: .; clone size: .; V gene: TRBV7-3; CDR3 protein: CASSLNGATDTQYF; CDR3 DNA: TGTGCCAGCAGCTTGAATGGGGCCACAGATACGCAGTATTTT
J gene: TRBJ2-5; D gene: .; clone size: .; V gene: TRBV7-2; CDR3 protein: CASSFNAGLETQYF; CDR3 DNA: TGTGCCAGCAGCTTTAATGCGGGGCTGGAGACCCAGTACTTC
J gene: TRBJ2-1; D gene: TRBD1; clone size: few; V gene: TRBV6-6; CDR3 protein: CASSYSPDRGLEFF; CDR3 DNA: TGTGCCAGCAGTTACTCGCCAGACAGGGGTCTTGAGTTCTTC
J gene: TRBJ1-2; D gene: .; clone size: .; V gene: TRBV5-6; CDR3 protein: CASSLDRDFNTF; CDR3 DNA: TGTGCCAGCAGCTTGGACAGGGATTTTAACACCTTC
J gene: TRBJ1-1; D gene: .; clone size: few; V gene: TRBV28; CDR3 protein: CASSLLVGDTEAFF; CDR3 DNA: TGTGCCAGCAGTTTATTGGTTGGAGACACTGAAGCTTTCTTT
J gene: TRBJ2-1; D gene: TRBD2; clone size: few; V gene: TRBV6-1; CDR3 protein: CASTELAGSFNEQFF; CDR3 DNA: TGTGCCAGCACCGAACTAGCGGGATCGTTCAATGAGCAGTTCTTC
J gene: TRBJ2-7; D gene: .; clone size: .; V gene: TRBV18; CDR3 protein: CASSQSVHEQYF; CDR3 DNA: TGTGCCAGCTCCCAGTCGGTCCACGAGCAGTACTTC
J gene: TRBJ2-4; D gene: .; clone size: few; V gene: TRBV4-3; CDR3 protein: CASSQEYTAKNIQYF; CDR3 DNA: TGCGCCAGCAGCCAAGAATATACGGCCAAAAACATTCAGTACTTC
J gene: TRBJ1-1; D gene: .; clone size: .; V gene: TRBV11-1; CDR3 protein: CASSFHTEAFF; CDR3 DNA: TGTGCCAGCAGCTTCCACACTGAAGCTTTCTTT
J gene: TRBJ2-1; D gene: .; clone size: few; V gene: TRBV28; CDR3 protein: CASSSPYNEQFF; CDR3 DNA: TGTGCCAGCAGTTCACCCTACAATGAGCAGTTCTTC
J gene: TRBJ1-1; D gene: .; clone size: few; V gene: TRBV2; CDR3 protein: CASSEGLGRVNTEAFF; CDR3 DNA: TGTGCCAGCAGTGAAGGATTGGGACGGGTGAACACTGAAGCTTTCTTT
J gene: TRBJ2-1; D gene: TRBD2; clone size: few; V gene: TRBV4-2; CDR3 protein: CASSLGTSGRVNEQFF; CDR3 DNA: TGTGCCAGCAGCTTAGGGACTAGCGGGAGAGTAAATGAGCAGTTCTTC
J gene: TRBJ2-2; D gene: .; clone size: few; V gene: TRBV7-9; CDR3 protein: CASSPQTRELFF; CDR3 DNA: TGTGCCAGCAGCCCTCAGACCAGGGAGCTGTTTTTT
J gene: TRBJ2-7; D gene: TRBD2; clone size: few; V gene: TRBV16; CDR3 protein: CASSQLAGGPNEQYF; CDR3 DNA: TGTGCCAGCAGCCAACTAGCGGGAGGGCCTAACGAGCAGTACTTC
J gene: TRBJ2-5; D gene: .; clone size: few; V gene: TRBV28; CDR3 protein: CASCLGWETQYF; CDR3 DNA: TGTGCCAGCTGCCTGGGTTGGGAGACCCAGTACTTC
J gene: TRBJ2-5; D gene: .; clone size: few; V gene: TRBV6-5; CDR3 protein: CASRPPTGTQYF; CDR3 DNA: TGTGCCAGCAGGCCGCCGACCGGCACCCAGTACTTC